Listed below are T cell receptor beta chains from one sample, sequenced in a study of shared clonotypes between healthy human individuals. Profiled with immunoSEQ multiplex PCR; TCRdb holds only in-frame clones, not every one. The table lists approximately 2.5 million clones, over 85% of them singletons. The specimen sequenced was naive CD4+ T cells from PBMCs. Source of these receptors: a man between 18 and 35 years old in good health. Some clones in this sample may be carry-over from other donors' samples. Each CDR3 is given with its conserved first and last residue. D genes are given only for firm matches. Rows give clone size only sometimes, using once, few, many, or a class for an expanded clone.

length	V	J	D	size	DNA	CDR3
18	TRBV9	TRBJ2-3	TRBD2	once	TGTGCCAGCAGCGTAGGTCCTAGCGGGACTGCTAGCACAGATACGCAGTATTTT	CASSVGPSGTASTDTQYF
15	TRBV5-1	TRBJ2-1	TRBD2	-	TGCGCCAGCAGCTTAGGCCTAGCGGGAGCGGATGAGCAGTTCTTC	CASSLGLAGADEQFF
14	TRBV9	TRBJ1-5	-	-	TGTGCCAGCAGCCCCAACACGGGGAATCAGCCCCAGCATTTT	CASSPNTGNQPQHF
18	TRBV18	TRBJ2-3	TRBD2	-	TGTGCCAGCTCACCCCTCCCAGTCGCGGGAGTGGGCACAGATACGCAGTATTTT	CASSPLPVAGVGTDTQYF
14	TRBV9	TRBJ2-5	-	-	TGTGCCAGCAGCGTAGCCGGGTACCAAGAGACCCAGTACTTC	CASSVAGYQETQYF
14	TRBV5-1	TRBJ2-2	TRBD2	-	TGCGCCAGCAGCACCCAACTAGCGGGAGTGGAGCTGTTTTTT	CASSTQLAGVELFF
15	TRBV18	TRBJ1-2	TRBD1	-	TGTGCCAGCTCACCACCTCTAGGACAGGGATCCGGCTACACCTTC	CASSPPLGQGSGYTF
15	TRBV19	TRBJ2-1	TRBD2	-	TGTGCCAGTAGCCTAGCGGGAGGCGCCTACAATGAGCAGTTCTTC	CASSLAGGAYNEQFF
12	TRBV2	TRBJ2-1	TRBD1	-	TGTGCCAGCAGGGACAGGCCTAATGAGCAGTTCTTC	CASRDRPNEQFF
12	TRBV5-5	TRBJ2-3	-	once	TGTGCCAGCAGCCCGGGCACAGATACGCAGTATTTT	CASSPGTDTQYF
13	TRBV27	TRBJ1-1	-	-	TGTGCCAGCAAACCCCTCGGGGCCACTGAAGCTTTCTTT	CASKPLGATEAFF
14	TRBV7-2	TRBJ2-5	-	-	TGTGCCAGCAGCACAACTCCGGGACGGGAGACCCAGTACTTC	CASSTTPGRETQYF
14	TRBV6-5	TRBJ2-2	-	-	TGTGCCAGCAGACCCCGGGGCCCCACCGGGGAGCTGTTTTTT	CASRPRGPTGELFF
14	TRBV9	TRBJ1-1	-	-	TGTGCCAGCAGCGTAGCCAGTCTGAACACTGAAGCTTTCTTT	CASSVASLNTEAFF
15	TRBV7-7	TRBJ2-7	-	-	TGTGCCAGCAGCTTAGGGCGGGACCCCTCCTACGAGCAGTACTTC	CASSLGRDPSYEQYF
15	TRBV28	TRBJ1-1	TRBD1	-	TGTGCCAGCAGTCGGACAGGGGGCGGTGGGACTGAAGCTTTCTTT	CASSRTGGGGTEAFF
18	TRBV7-9	TRBJ2-2	TRBD2	-	TGTGCCAGCAGCTTACCTTGGACTAGCGGGAGACACACCGGGGAGCTGTTTTTT	CASSLPWTSGRHTGELFF
17	TRBV11-3	TRBJ2-4	-	-	TGTGCCAGCAGCCCACATGGGGATGGGATAGCCAAAAACATTCAGTACTTC	CASSPHGDGIAKNIQYF
15	TRBV19	TRBJ2-2	-	-	TGTGCCAGTAGTCGGGGACAAGCGAACACCGGGGAGCTGTTTTTT	CASSRGQANTGELFF
12	TRBV27	TRBJ2-5	-	-	TGTGCCAGCAGTCGCGGCATCCCAGGGAAGTACTTC	CASSRGIPGKYF
15	TRBV10-3	TRBJ2-1	TRBD2	-	TGTGCCATCAGCCAAACTAGCGGGGGATACAATGAGCAGTTCTTC	CAISQTSGGYNEQFF
15	TRBV28	TRBJ1-2	-	-	TGTGCCAGCAGTACGACAGGAATGGGACCCTATGGCTACACCTTC	CASSTTGMGPYGYTF
15	TRBV5-1	TRBJ1-2	-	-	TGCGCCAGCAGCGGGGGGACGGTGAAGAACTATGGCTACACCTTC	CASSGGTVKNYGYTF
14	TRBV18	TRBJ2-7	TRBD2	once	TGTGCCAGCTCACCTGACCACCAGGCGGGACTAGGCGACTTC	CASSPDHQAGLGDF
13	TRBV14	TRBJ2-2	-	-	TGTGCCAGCAAGGGTCAAGGTACCGGGGAGCTGTTTTTT	CASKGQGTGELFF
12	TRBV30	TRBJ2-7	-	-	TGTGCCTGGAGTGTAGGCCCCTACGAGCAGTACTTC	CAWSVGPYEQYF
17	TRBV10-3	TRBJ2-3	TRBD2	-	TGTGCCATCAGTGAGTCGGGGCTAGCGGGAGTAAGAGATACGCAGTATTTT	CAISESGLAGVRDTQYF
16	TRBV9	TRBJ2-1	-	-	TGTGCCAGCAGCGCCAGGACCACGAACTCCTACAATGAGCAGTTCTTC	CASSARTTNSYNEQFF